What follows describes a single T cell receptor (beta chain). Its antigen is not identified. Described time point: after neoadjuvant nivolumab, at surgical resection. This sample is part of a study of neoadjuvant anti-PD-1 for oral cavity cancer. Study-wide findings and caveats: Only three patients per response group were TCR-analyzed; validation needed.

CDR1 and CDR2 from the germline V gene are SGHDN and FVKESK. Trimming took off 4 bases at V and 4 bases at J, with 13 bases between the two ends. The CDR3 extends over 14 amino acids. Blood libraries mostly used around 500 ng genomic DNA, six replicates each. Generated by immunoSEQ multiplex PCR, the TCRdb table keeps only in-frame clones and is missing some. The sample has around 68,000 clones, roughly nine tenths seen once. This clonotype was sampled from a person aged 35-79 years with oral cavity squamous cell carcinoma. The genes are TRBV14 and TRBJ1-2; a weak D match, TRBD1 (5 bases). Sequences were derived from PBMCs, sampled after nivolumab (anti-PD-1) treatment. The DNA of the CDR3 is TGTGCCAGCAGCCTAGCCGGGACCTCCTATGGCTACACCTTC. This encodes CASSLAGTSYGYTF.